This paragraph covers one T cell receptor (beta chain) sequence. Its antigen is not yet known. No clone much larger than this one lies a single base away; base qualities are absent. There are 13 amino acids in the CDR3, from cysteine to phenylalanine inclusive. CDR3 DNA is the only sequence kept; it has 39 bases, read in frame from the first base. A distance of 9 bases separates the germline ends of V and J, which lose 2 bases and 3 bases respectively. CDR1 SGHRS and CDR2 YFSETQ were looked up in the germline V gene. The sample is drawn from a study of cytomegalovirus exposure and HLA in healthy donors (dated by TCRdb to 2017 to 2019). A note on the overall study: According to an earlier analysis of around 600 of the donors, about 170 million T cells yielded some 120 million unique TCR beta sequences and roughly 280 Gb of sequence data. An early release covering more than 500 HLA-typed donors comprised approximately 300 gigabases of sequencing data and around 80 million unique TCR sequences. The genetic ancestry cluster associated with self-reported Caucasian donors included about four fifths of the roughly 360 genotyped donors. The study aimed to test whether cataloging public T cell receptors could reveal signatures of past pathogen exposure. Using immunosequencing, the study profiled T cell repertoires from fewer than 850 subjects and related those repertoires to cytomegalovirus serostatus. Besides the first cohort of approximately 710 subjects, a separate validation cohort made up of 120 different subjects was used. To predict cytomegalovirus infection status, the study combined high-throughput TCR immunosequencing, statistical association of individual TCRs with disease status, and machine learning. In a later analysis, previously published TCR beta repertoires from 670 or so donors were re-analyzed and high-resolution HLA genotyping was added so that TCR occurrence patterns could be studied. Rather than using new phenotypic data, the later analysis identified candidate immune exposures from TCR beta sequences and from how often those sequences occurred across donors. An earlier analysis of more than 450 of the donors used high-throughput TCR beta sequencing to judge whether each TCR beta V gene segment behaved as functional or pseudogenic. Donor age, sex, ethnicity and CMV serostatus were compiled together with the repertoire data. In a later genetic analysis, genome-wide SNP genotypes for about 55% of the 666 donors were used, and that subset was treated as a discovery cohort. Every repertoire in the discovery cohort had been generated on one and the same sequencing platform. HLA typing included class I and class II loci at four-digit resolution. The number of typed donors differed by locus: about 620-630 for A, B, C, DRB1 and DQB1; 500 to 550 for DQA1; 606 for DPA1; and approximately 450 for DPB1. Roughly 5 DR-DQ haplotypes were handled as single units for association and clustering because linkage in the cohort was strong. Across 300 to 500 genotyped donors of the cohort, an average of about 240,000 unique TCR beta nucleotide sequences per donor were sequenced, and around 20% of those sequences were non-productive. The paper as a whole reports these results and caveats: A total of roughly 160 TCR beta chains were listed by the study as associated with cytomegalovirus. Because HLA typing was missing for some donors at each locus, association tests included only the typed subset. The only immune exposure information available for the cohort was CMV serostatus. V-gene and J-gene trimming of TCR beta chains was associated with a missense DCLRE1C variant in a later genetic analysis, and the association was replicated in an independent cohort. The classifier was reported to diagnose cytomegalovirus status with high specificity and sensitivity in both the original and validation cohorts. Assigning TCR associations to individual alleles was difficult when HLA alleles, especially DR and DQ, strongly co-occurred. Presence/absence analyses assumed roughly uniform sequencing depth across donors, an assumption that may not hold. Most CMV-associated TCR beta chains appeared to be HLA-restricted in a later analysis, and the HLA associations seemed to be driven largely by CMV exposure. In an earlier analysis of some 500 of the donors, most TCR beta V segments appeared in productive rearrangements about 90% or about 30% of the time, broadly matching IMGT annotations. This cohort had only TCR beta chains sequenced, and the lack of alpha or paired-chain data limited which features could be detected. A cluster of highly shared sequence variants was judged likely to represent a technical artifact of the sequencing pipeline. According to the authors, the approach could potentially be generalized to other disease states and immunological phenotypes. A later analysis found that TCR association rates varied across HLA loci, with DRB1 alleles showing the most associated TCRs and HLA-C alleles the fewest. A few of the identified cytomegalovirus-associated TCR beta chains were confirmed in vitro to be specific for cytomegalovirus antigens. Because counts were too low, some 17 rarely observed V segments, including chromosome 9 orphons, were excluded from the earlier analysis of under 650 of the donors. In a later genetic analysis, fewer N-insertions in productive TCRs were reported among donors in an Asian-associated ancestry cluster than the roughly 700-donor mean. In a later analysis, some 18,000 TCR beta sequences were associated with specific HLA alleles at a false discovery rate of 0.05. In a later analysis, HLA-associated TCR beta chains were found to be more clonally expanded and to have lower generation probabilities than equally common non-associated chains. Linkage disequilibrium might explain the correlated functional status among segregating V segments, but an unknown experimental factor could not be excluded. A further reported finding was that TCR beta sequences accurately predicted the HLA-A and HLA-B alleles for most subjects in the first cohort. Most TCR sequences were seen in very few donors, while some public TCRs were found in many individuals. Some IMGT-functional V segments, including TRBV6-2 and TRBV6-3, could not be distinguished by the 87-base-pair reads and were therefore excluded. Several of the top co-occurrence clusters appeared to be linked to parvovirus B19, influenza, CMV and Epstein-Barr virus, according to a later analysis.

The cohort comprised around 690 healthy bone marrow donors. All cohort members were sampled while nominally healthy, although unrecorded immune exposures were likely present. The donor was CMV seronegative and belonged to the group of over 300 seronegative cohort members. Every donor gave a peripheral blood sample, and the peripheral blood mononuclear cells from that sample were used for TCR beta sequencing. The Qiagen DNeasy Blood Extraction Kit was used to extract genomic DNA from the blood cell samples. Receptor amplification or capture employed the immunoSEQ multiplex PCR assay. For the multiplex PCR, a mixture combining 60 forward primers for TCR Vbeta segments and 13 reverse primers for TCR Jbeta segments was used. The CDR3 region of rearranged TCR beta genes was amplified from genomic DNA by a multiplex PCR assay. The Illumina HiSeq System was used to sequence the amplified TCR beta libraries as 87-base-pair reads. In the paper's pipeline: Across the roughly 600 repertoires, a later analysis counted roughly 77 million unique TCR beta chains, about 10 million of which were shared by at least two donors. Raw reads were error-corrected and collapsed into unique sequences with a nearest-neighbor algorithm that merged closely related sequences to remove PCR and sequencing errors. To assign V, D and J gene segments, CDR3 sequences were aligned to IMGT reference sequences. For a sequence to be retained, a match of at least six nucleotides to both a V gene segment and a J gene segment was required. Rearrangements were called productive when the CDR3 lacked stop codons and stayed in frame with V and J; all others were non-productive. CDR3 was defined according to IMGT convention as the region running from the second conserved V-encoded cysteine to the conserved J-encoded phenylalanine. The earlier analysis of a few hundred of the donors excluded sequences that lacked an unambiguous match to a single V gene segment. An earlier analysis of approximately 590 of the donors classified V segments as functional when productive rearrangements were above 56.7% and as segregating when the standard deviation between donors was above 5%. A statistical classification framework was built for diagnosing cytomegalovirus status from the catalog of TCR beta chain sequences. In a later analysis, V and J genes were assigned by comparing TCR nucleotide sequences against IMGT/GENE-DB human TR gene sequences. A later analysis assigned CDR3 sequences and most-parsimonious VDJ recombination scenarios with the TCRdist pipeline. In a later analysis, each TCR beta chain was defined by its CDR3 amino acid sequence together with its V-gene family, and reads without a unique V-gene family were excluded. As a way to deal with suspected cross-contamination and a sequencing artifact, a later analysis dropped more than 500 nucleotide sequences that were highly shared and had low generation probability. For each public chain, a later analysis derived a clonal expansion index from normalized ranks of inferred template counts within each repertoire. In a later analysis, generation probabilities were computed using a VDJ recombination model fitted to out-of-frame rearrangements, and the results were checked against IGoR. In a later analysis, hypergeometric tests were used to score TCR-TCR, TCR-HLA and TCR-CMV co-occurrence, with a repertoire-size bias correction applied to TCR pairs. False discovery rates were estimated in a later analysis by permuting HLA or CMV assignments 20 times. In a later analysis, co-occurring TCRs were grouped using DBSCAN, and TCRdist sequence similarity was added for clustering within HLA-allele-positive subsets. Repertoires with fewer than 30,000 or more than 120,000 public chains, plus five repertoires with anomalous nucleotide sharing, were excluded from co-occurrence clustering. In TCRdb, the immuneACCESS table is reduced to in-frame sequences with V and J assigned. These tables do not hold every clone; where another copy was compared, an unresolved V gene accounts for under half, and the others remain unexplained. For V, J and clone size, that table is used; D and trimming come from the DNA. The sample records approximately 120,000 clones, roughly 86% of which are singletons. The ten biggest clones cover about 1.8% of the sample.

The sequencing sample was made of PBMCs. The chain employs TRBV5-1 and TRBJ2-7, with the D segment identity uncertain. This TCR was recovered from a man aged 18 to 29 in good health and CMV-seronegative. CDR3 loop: CASSFTTGYEQYF. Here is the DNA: TGCGCCAGCAGCTTCACGACTGGCTACGAGCAGTACTTC.